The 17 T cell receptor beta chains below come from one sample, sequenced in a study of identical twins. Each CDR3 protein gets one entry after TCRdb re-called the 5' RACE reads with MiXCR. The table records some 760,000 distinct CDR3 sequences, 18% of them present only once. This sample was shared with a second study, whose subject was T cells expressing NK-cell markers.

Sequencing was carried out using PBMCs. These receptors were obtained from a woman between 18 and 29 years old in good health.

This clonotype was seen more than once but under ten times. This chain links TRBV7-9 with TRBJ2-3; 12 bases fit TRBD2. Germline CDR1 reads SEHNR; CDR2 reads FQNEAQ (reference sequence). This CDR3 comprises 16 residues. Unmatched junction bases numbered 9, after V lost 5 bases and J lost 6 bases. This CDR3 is CASSNGLAGPGDTQYF. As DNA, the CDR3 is TGTGCCAGCAGCAACGGACTAGCGGGGCCCGGGGATACGCAGTATTTT.

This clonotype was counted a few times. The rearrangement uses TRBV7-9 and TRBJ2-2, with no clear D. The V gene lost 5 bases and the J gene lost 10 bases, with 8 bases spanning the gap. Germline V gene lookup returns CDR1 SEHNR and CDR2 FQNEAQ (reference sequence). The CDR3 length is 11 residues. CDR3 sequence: CASSLRQELFF. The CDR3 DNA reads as TGTGCCAGCAGCCTTCGACAGGAGCTGTTTTTT.

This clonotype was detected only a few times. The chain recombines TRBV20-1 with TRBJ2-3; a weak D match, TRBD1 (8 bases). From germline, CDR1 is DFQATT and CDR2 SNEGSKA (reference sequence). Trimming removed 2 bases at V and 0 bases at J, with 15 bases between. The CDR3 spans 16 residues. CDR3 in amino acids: CSARREGDRSTDTQYF. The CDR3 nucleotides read TGCAGTGCTAGAAGGGAGGGGGACAGGAGCACAGATACGCAGTATTTT.

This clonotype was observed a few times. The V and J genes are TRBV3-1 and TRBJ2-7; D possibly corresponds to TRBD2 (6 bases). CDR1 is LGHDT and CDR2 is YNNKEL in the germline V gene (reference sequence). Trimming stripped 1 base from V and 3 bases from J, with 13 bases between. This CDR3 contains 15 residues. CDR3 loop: CASSQGEGLFYEQYF. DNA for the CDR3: TGTGCCAGCAGCCAAGGAGAGGGACTTTTCTACGAGCAGTACTTC.

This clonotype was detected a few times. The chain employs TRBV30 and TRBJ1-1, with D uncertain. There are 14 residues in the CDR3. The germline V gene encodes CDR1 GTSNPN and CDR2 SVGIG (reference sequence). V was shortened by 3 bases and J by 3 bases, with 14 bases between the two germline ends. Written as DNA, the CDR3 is TGTGCCTGGAGCACTGAACAGAGTTACACTGAAGCTTTCTTT. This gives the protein CAWSTEQSYTEAFF.

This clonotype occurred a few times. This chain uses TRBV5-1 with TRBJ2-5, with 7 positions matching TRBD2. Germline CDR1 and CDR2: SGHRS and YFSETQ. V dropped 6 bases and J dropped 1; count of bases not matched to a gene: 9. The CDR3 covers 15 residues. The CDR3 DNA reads TGCGCCAGCACCCAGACTAGCCTACTCCAAGAGACCCAGTACTTC. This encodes CASTQTSLLQETQYF.

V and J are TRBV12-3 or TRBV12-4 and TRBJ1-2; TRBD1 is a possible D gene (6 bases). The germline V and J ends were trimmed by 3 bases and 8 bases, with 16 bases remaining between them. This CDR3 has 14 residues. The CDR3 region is CASSFSPRGLGYTF. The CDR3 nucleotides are TGTGCCAGCAGTTTCTCGCCCAGGGGTTTAGGCTACACCTTC.

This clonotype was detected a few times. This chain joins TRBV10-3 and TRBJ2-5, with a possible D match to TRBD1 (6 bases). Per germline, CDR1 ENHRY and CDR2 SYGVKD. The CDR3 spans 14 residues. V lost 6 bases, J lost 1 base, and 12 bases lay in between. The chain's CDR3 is CAIRGGVGQETQYF. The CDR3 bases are TGTGCCATCAGAGGGGGTGTAGGCCAAGAGACCCAGTACTTC.

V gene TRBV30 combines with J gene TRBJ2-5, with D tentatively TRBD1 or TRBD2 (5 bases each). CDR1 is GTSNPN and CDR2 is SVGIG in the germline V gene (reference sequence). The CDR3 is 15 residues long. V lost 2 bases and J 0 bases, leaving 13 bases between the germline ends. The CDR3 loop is CAWSPGLGDQETQYF. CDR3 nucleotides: TGTGCCTGGAGTCCTGGCCTGGGGGACCAAGAGACCCAGTACTTC. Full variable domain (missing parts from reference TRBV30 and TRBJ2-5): SQTIHQWPATLVQPVGSPLSLECTVEGTSNPNLYWYRQAAGRGLQLLFYSVGIGQISSEVPQNLSASRPQDRQFILSSKKLLLSDSGFYLCAWSPGLGDQETQYFGPGTRLLVL.

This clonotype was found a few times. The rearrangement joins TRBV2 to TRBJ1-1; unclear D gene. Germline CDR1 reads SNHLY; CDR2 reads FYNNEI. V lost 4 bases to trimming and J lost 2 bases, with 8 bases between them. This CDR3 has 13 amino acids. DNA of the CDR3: TGTGCCAGCAGTGTAGAGAGAAACACTGAAGCTTTCTTT. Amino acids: CASSVERNTEAFF.

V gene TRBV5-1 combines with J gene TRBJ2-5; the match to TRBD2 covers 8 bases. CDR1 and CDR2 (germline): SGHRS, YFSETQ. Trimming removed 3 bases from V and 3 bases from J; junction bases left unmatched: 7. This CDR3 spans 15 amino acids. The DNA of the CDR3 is TGCGCCAGCAGCTATTCCGGGACTAGGGAAGAGACCCAGTACTTC. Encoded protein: CASSYSGTREETQYF.

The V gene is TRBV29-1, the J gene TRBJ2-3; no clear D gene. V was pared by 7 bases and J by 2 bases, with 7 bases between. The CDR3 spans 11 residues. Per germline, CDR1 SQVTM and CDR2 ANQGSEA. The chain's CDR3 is CSERHTDTQYF. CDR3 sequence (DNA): TGCAGCGAAAGACACACAGATACGCAGTATTTT.

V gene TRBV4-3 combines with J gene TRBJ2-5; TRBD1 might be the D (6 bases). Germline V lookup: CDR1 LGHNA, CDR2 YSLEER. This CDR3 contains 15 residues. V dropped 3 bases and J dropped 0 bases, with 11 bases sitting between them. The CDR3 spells CASSHSQGYQETQYF. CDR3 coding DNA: TGCGCCAGCAGCCACTCCCAGGGGTACCAAGAGACCCAGTACTTC.

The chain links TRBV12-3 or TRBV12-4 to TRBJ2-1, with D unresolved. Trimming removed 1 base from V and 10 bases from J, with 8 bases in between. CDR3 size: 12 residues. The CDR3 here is CASSLVREEQFF. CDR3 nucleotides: TGTGCCAGCAGTTTAGTGAGAGAGGAGCAGTTCTTC.

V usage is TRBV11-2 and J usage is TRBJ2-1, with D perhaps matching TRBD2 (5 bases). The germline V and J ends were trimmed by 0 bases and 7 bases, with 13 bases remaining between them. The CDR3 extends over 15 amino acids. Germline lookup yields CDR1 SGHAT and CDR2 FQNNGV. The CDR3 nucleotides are TGTGCCAGCAGCTTAGATCACCGGGGTTTGAATGAGCAGTTCTTC. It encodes CASSLDHRGLNEQFF. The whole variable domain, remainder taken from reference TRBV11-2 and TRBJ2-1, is EAGVAQSPRYKIIEKRQSVAFWCNPISGHATLYWYQQILGQGPKLLIQFQNNGVVDDSQLPKDRFSAERLKGVDSTLKIQPAKLEDSAVYLCASSLDHRGLNEQFFGPGTRLTVL.

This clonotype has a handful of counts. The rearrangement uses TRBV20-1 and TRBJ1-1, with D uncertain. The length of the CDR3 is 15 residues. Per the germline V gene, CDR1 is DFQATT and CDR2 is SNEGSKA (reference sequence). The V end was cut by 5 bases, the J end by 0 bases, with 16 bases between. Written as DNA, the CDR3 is TGCAGTGCTGGAAGCCCCCACCGCTTGAACACTGAAGCTTTCTTT. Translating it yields CSAGSPHRLNTEAFF.

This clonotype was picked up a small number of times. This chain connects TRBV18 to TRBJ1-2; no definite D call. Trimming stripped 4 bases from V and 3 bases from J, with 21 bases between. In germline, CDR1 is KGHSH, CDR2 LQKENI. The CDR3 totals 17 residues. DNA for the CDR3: TGTGCCAGCTCACTAACAGTGGATGCAAGGGCTGACTATGGCTACACCTTC. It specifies CASSLTVDARADYGYTF.